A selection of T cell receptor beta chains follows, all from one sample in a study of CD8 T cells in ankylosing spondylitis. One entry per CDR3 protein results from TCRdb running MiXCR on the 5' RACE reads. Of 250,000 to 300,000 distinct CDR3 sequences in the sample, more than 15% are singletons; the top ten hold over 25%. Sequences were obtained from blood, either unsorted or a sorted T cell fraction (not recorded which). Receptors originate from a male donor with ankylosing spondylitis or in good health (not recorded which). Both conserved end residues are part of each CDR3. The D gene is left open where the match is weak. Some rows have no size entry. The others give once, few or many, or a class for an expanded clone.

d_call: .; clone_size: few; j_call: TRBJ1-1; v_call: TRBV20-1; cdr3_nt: TGCAGTGCTAACAGACACTTCCCGGTTACTGAAGCTTTCTTT; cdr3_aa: CSANRHFPVTEAFF
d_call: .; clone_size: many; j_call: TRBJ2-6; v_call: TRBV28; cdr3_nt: TGTGCCAGCGGAGACTACTCTGGGGCCAACGTCCTGACTTTC; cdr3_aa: CASGDYSGANVLTF
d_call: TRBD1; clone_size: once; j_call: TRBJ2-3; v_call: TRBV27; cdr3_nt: TGTGCCAGCAGTTTATCCGGGACAGGGTATGTTGGCTCCTGGGAGGACCTTCGCACAGATACGCAGTATTTT; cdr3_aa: CASSLSGTGYVGSWEDLRTDTQYF
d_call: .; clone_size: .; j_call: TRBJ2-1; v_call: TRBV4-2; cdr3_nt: TGTGCCAGCAGCCAATCCCTAGCCGAGAACTCCTACAATGAGCAGTTCTTC; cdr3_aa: CASSQSLAENSYNEQFF
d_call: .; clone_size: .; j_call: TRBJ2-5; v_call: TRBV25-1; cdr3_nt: TGTGCCAGCAGTCCAGGGAAAGGGTGGGAGACCCAGTACTTC; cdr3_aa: CASSPGKGWETQYF
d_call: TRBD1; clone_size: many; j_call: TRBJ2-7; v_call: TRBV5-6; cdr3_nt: TGTGCCAGCAGCCTCGGACAGGAAACCGCCTACGAGCAGTACTTC; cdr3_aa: CASSLGQETAYEQYF
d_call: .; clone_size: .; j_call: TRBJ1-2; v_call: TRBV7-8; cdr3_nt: TGTGCCAGCAGCTTAGAATTGGCAGCCCTCTATGGCTACACCTTC; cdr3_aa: CASSLELAALYGYTF
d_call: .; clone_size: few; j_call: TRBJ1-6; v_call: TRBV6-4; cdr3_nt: TGTGCCAGCAGTGACTCGATGGGGGCTGATTCACCCCTCCACTTT; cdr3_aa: CASSDSMGADSPLHF
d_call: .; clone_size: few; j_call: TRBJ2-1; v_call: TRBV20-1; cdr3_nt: TGCAGTGCTCAGGACTGGCTGAGCTCCTACAATGAGCAGTTCTTC; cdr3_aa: CSAQDWLSSYNEQFF
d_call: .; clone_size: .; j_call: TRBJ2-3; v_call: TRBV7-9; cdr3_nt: TGTGCCAGCAGCAACTGGACTGTATCAAATACGCAGTATTTT; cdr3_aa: CASSNWTVSNTQYF
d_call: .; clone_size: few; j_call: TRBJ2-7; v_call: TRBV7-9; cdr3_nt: TGTGCCAGCAGCCCCCGGGAAAGTCCAGGTTCCTACGAGCAGTACTTC; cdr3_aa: CASSPRESPGSYEQYF
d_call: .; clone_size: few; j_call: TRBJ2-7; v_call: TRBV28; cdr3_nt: TGTGCCAGCAGACAAAACAGTTACGAGCAGTACTTC; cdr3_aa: CASRQNSYEQYF
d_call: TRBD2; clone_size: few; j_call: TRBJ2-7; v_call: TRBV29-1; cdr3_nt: TGCAGCGCAGGGACTAGTACTCCCTACGAGCAGTACTTC; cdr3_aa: CSAGTSTPYEQYF
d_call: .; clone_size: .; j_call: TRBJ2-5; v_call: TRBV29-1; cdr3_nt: TGCAGCGTTGAAGATGAGCACCAAGAGACCCAGTACTTC; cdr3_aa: CSVEDEHQETQYF
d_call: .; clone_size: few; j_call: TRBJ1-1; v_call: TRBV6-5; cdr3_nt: TGTGCCAGCAGTTACACGGGGTTCACTGAAGCTTTCTTT; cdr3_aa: CASSYTGFTEAFF
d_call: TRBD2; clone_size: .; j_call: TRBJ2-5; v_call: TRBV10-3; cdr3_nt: TGTGCCATCAGTGAGACTAGCGGCCAAGAGACCCAGTACTTC; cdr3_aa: CAISETSGQETQYF
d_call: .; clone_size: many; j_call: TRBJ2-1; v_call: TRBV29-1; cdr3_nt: TGCAGCGTTCCAACTAGTTACAATGAGCAGTTCTTC; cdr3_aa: CSVPTSYNEQFF
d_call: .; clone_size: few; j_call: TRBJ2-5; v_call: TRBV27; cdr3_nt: TGTGCCAGCAGTTACAGCATTTACCAAGAGACCCAGTACTTC; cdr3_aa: CASSYSIYQETQYF
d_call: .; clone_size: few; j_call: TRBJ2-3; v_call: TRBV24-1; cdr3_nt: TGTGCCACCCAACCCCGACCGCGGACGGATCGAAATCCCACAGATACGCAGTATTTT; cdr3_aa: CATQPRPRTDRNPTDTQYF
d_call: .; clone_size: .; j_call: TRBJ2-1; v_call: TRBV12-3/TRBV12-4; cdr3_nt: TGTGCCAGCAACACAGTCCCGGACAGTTACAATGAGCAGTTCTTC; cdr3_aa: CASNTVPDSYNEQFF
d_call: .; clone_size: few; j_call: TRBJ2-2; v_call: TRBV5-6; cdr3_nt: TGTGCCAGCAGCTTGGTTTTGGGACTCACCGGGGAGCTGTTTTTT; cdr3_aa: CASSLVLGLTGELFF
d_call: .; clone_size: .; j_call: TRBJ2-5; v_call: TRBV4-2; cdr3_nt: TGTGCCAGCAGCCAAGAAGAGGGGCAAGAGACCCAGTACTTC; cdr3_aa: CASSQEEGQETQYF
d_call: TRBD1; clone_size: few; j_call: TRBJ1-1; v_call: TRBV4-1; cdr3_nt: TGCGCCAGCAGCCAAGAAGACAGGGGGTATACTGAAGCTTTCTTT; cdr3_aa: CASSQEDRGYTEAFF
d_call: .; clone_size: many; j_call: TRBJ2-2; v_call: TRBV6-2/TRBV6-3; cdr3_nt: TGTGCCAGCGAACGGGACACCGGGGAGCTGTTTTTT; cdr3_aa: CASERDTGELFF
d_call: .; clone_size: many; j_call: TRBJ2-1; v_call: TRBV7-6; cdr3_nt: TGTGCCAGCAGCTTAGGGTCAGATAACAATGAGCAGTTCTTC; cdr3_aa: CASSLGSDNNEQFF
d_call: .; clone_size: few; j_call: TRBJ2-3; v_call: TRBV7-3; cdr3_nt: TGTGCCAGCAGTTTAGCAGTCCTTAGCACAGATACGCAGTATTTT; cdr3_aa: CASSLAVLSTDTQYF
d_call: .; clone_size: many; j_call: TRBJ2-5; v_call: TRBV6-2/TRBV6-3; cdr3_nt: TGTGCCAGCAGTTACCTTCAGAGGGAGACCCAGTACTTC; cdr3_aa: CASSYLQRETQYF
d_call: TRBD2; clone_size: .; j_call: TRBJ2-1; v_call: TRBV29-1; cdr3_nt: TGCAGCGTTGAGCCGACTAGCGGGGACTACAATGAGCAGTTCTTC; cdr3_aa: CSVEPTSGDYNEQFF
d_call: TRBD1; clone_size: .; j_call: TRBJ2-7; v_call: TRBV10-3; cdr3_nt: TGTGCCATAGGGACAGGCAGCTCCTACGAGCAGTACTTC; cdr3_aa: CAIGTGSSYEQYF
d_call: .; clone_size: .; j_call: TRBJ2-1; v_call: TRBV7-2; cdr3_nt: TGTGCCAGCAGCGCCTTTTTAAATGAGCAGTTCTTC; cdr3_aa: CASSAFLNEQFF
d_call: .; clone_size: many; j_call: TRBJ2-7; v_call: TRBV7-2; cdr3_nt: TGTGCCAGCAGCTTATTAGAATACGAGCAGTACTTC; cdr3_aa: CASSLLEYEQYF
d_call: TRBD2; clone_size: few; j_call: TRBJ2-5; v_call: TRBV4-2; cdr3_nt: TGTGCCAGCAGCCAAGTCTTTAGCGGGAGGTCAGAGACCCAGTACTTC; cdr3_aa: CASSQVFSGRSETQYF
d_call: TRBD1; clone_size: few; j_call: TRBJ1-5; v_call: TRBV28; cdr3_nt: TGTGCCAGCAACTGGGAGGGGGCTAATCGGCCCCAGCATTTT; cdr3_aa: CASNWEGANRPQHF
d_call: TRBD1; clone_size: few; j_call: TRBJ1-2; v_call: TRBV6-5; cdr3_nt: TGTGCCAGCAGTTACTCGGCCCAGGGGGCGTACGGCTACACCTTC; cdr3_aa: CASSYSAQGAYGYTF
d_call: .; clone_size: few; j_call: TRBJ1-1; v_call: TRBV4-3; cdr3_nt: TGCGCCAGCAGCCAGGACAGTCCCTACACTGAAGCTTTCTTT; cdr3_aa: CASSQDSPYTEAFF
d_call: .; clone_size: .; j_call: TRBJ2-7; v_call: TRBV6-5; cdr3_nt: TGTGCCAGCAGTTACAGGGGGGACGAGCAGTACTTC; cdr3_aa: CASSYRGDEQYF
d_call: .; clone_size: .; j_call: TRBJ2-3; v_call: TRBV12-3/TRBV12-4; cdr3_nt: TGTGCCAGCGTAGGGTACGATACGCAGTATTTT; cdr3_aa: CASVGYDTQYF
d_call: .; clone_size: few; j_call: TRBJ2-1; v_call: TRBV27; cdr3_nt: TGTGCCAGCTGGGGGCTTGAGTCCTACAATGAGCAGTTCTTC; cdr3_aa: CASWGLESYNEQFF
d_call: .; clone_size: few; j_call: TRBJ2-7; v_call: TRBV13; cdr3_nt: TGTGCCAGCAGCTTTAGCTCCGGGACCTACGAGCAGTACTTC; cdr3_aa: CASSFSSGTYEQYF
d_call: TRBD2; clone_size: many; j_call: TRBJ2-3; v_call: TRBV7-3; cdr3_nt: TGTGCCAGCAGCTTAGGGACTAGCGGGATGGATACGCAGTATTTT; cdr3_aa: CASSLGTSGMDTQYF